The sequence of this T cell receptor (beta chain) was determined in a study of CD8+ T cells in alopecia areata. The CDR3 length is 14 residues. Germline CDR1 and CDR2: NNHNN and SYGAGS (reference sequence). In the case of this clone: Gene names follow the mouse nomenclature. The observed sequence ends 4 residues before the CDR3 terminus, with the missing tail filled in from the germline J gene.

Once RNA had been extracted, it was reverse transcribed into cDNA to act as the sequencing template. Clones were sequenced by immunoSEQ multiplex PCR, and TCRdb holds only the in-frame ones, with some missing. The sample has 270,000 or so clones, none seen only once. Cells that came from pooled cutaneous lymph nodes were sorted using CD4, CD8alpha, NKG2D, NKG2ACE and other markers. The rearrangement links TRBV13-2 to TRBJ2-7; 9 nucleotides match TRBD1. The sequence was obtained from a C3H/HeJ mouse with alopecia areata. The strain is characterized by the MHC haplotype H2-k. Sequencing was done on a sample of CD4+ T cells sorted from a lymph node. The covered CDR3 bases are TGTGCCAGCGGTGATGTAGACAGGGGGAAT. Protein sequence: CASGDVDRGN. The whole CDR3 sequence reads CASGDVDRGNEQYF.